The rows below give T cell receptor beta chains drawn from one sample of a study of T cell responses to AZD1222 COVID-19 vaccine. Here immunoSEQ multiplex PCR was the method, and the copy in TCRdb shows in-frame clones only, minus some. The sample holds about 160,000 clones; 94% are singletons and the top ten take approximately 5.5%. Sequenced here: peripheral blood, sampled 28 days after the second AZD1222 dose. The receptors were sampled from an adult who received the AZD1222 COVID-19 vaccine. CDR3s include the opening cysteine and the closing phenylalanine or tryptophan. D genes are given only for firm matches. Expanded clones are given a class, and other clones once, few, many or no size at all.

clone_size	d_call	j_call	v_call	cdr3_aa	cdr3_nt
.	.	TRBJ2-5	TRBV7-9	CASSLAVGGETQYF	TGTGCCAGCAGCTTAGCAGTGGGCGGGGAGACCCAGTACTTC
.	.	TRBJ1-1	TRBV2	CASSLSYGSNTEAFF	TGTGCCAGCAGCCTATCATACGGATCGAACACTGAAGCTTTCTTT
few	.	TRBJ2-7	TRBV2	CASSPLRTGREDEQYF	TGTGCCAGCAGTCCTCTGAGGACAGGACGGGAGGACGAGCAGTACTTC
.	.	TRBJ2-1	TRBV15	CATSRDPGTYNEQFF	TGTGCCACCAGCAGAGATCCGGGAACCTACAATGAGCAGTTCTTC
few	.	TRBJ1-2	TRBV4-1	CASSHVPPPVWGYGYTF	TGCGCCAGCAGCCATGTCCCCCCCCCGGTCTGGGGCTATGGCTACACCTTC
.	TRBD1	TRBJ2-2	TRBV18	CASSPRTGGPTGELFF	TGTGCCAGCTCACCAAGGACAGGGGGGCCCACCGGGGAGCTGTTTTTT
.	TRBD1	TRBJ1-5	TRBV19	CASSIGRGNNQPQHF	TGTGCCAGTAGTATTGGCAGGGGGAATAATCAGCCCCAGCATTTT
.	.	TRBJ2-6	TRBV7-7	CAIPQRSSQAGANVLTF	TGTGCCATCCCCCAACGGAGCAGCCAGGCTGGGGCCAACGTCCTGACTTTC
.	.	TRBJ1-3	TRBV5-4	CASSLAGAGNTIYF	TGTGCCAGCAGCTTGGCCGGAGCAGGAAACACCATATATTTT
.	.	TRBJ2-1	TRBV27	CASSLLEPTYNEQFF	TGTGCCAGCAGTTTATTAGAACCAACCTACAATGAGCAGTTCTTC
.	.	TRBJ1-2	TRBV7-2	CASSSRPDYGYTF	TGTGCCAGCAGCTCTAGACCTGACTATGGCTACACCTTC
.	.	TRBJ2-5	TRBV11-2	CASSLEPAAIQETQYF	TGTGCCAGCAGCTTAGAACCAGCGGCCATTCAAGAGACCCAGTACTTC
.	TRBD1	TRBJ2-2	TRBV5-5	CASTLTGGTNTGELFF	TGTGCCAGCACCCTGACAGGGGGCACAAACACCGGGGAGCTGTTTTTT
once	.	TRBJ1-4	TRBV9	CASSERGLGSSNEKLFF	TGTGCCAGCAGCGAACGCGGGTTAGGGTCAAGTAATGAAAAACTGTTTTTT
.	TRBD2	TRBJ2-7	TRBV4-3	CASSQVGGNEQYF	TGCGCCAGCAGCCAAGTCGGGGGGAACGAGCAGTACTTC
.	.	TRBJ2-7	TRBV25-1	CASSEIGSGAAYEQYF	TGTGCCAGCAGTGAAATAGGGAGCGGAGCCGCCTACGAGCAGTACTTC
.	TRBD2	TRBJ2-2	TRBV7-2	CASSQVGRLAGNTGELFF	TGTGCCAGCAGCCAAGTGGGGCGACTAGCGGGGAACACCGGGGAGCTGTTTTTT
.	.	TRBJ2-7	TRBV27	CASSPAAGRSSYEQYF	TGTGCCAGCAGTCCGGCGGCGGGCAGGAGCTCCTACGAGCAGTACTTC
few	TRBD2	TRBJ2-7	TRBV5-5	CASSLTGTSASEQYF	TGTGCCAGCAGCCTAACCGGGACTAGCGCCTCGGAGCAGTACTTC
.	TRBD1	TRBJ1-5	TRBV6-5	CASSSQQGAVNQPQHF	TGTGCCAGCAGTTCCCAACAGGGGGCCGTTAATCAGCCCCAGCATTTT
.	.	TRBJ1-4	TRBV5-4	CASSLDGEKLFF	TGTGCCAGCAGCTTGGACGGGGAAAAACTGTTTTTT
.	TRBD2	TRBJ2-7	TRBV7-2	CASRAGEFRTYEQYF	TGTGCCAGCAGGGCGGGAGAGTTTCGAACCTACGAGCAGTACTTC
.	.	TRBJ2-7	TRBV5-1	CASSLEEGSYEQYF	TGCGCCAGCAGCTTGGAGGAGGGGTCCTACGAGCAGTACTTC
.	.	TRBJ2-7	TRBV12-3/TRBV12-4	CASSWTDYEQYF	TGTGCCAGCAGTTGGACAGATTACGAGCAGTACTTC
.	.	TRBJ1-2	TRBV2	CASSETPQGLYGYTF	TGTGCCAGCAGTGAAACACCCCAGGGGCTCTATGGCTACACCTTC
.	.	TRBJ2-1	TRBV21-1	CASSTPCTSSGKDEQFF	TGTGCCAGCAGCACTCCCTGCACTAGTAGTGGGAAGGATGAGCAGTTCTTC
.	TRBD1	TRBJ2-7	TRBV9	CASSVDPTGGSYEQYF	TGTGCCAGCAGCGTAGATCCGACAGGGGGGTCCTACGAGCAGTACTTC
.	.	TRBJ1-1	TRBV18	CASCTTGRGATEAFF	TGTGCCAGCTGCACCACAGGTAGGGGGGCGACTGAAGCTTTCTTT
.	TRBD2	TRBJ2-1	TRBV10-2	CASSEPGLGYNEQFF	TGCGCCAGCAGTGAGCCGGGACTAGGCTACAATGAGCAGTTCTTC
.	.	TRBJ2-7	TRBV10-2	CASTDSGGSYEQYF	TGCGCCAGCACCGACTCTGGGGGCTCCTACGAGCAGTACTTC
.	TRBD1	TRBJ1-2	TRBV28	CASSSPGQAIYGYTF	TGTGCCAGCAGCTCTCCGGGACAGGCTATATATGGCTACACCTTC
.	.	TRBJ2-7	TRBV4-2	CASSQVDWTYEQYF	TGTGCCAGCAGCCAAGTTGACTGGACCTACGAGCAGTACTTC
.	TRBD2	TRBJ2-5	TRBV2	CASSRTSGRAVETQYF	TGTGCCAGCAGCAGGACTAGCGGGAGGGCCGTTGAGACCCAGTACTTC
.	TRBD2	TRBJ2-5	TRBV13	CASGIKRETETQYF	TGTGCCAGCGGAATAAAGCGGGAAACAGAGACCCAGTACTTC
.	.	TRBJ2-7	TRBV7-9	CASSLVAGSYEQYF	TGTGCCAGCAGCTTAGTGGCAGGGTCCTACGAGCAGTACTTC
.	TRBD1	TRBJ2-3	TRBV11-2	CASSSNYRGRGDTDTQYF	TGTGCCAGCAGCTCGAACTACAGGGGGCGAGGGGACACGGATACGCAGTATTTT
.	.	TRBJ2-1	TRBV7-9	CASSPGGGGYNEQFF	TGTGCCAGCAGCCCGGGGGGCGGGGGTTACAATGAGCAGTTCTTC
.	.	TRBJ2-7	TRBV5-1	CASRLTSSYEQYF	TGCGCCAGCCGACTTACTTCCTCCTACGAGCAGTACTTC
few	.	TRBJ1-2	TRBV3-1/TRBV3-2	CASSQHSAGEGYTF	TGTGCCAGCAGCCAACACAGCGCCGGGGAAGGCTACACCTTC
.	.	TRBJ1-2	TRBV28	CASSLPAGRVSDGYTF	TGTGCCAGCAGTTTACCCGCGGGGAGGGTATCAGATGGCTACACCTTC
.	.	TRBJ2-7	TRBV5-4	CASSLGGESSYEQYF	TGTGCCAGCAGCTTGGGGGGAGAGAGCTCCTACGAGCAGTACTTC
few	TRBD1	TRBJ1-6	TRBV29-1	CSVDTGEANSPLHF	TGCAGCGTTGATACAGGGGAGGCGAATTCACCCCTCCACTTT
.	TRBD1	TRBJ1-2	TRBV7-9	CASSGSPGTGPLTYGYTF	TGTGCCAGCAGCGGCAGTCCCGGGACAGGGCCCCTTACCTATGGCTACACCTTC
.	.	TRBJ1-2	TRBV30	CAWSVQQGGYTF	TGTGCCTGGAGTGTACAACAAGGTGGCTACACCTTC
once	.	TRBJ1-1	TRBV18	CASSLGQNQNTEAFF	TGTGCCAGCTCGCTGGGACAAAATCAGAACACTGAAGCTTTCTTT
.	TRBD1	TRBJ2-7	TRBV27	CATTGGREQYF	TGTGCCACGACAGGGGGCAGGGAGCAGTACTTC
.	TRBD2	TRBJ2-1	TRBV19	CASSIDGREVAYNEQFF	TGTGCCAGTAGTATAGATGGGCGGGAGGTCGCCTACAATGAGCAGTTCTTC
.	.	TRBJ1-2	TRBV5-4	CASSDSRGSGYTF	TGTGCCAGCAGCGATTCCAGGGGAAGTGGCTACACCTTC
.	.	TRBJ2-7	TRBV5-5	CASSLSEGYEQYF	TGTGCCAGCAGCTTGTCCGAGGGTTACGAGCAGTACTTC
.	TRBD1	TRBJ1-2	TRBV28	CASSLRTGLQRGYTF	TGTGCCAGCAGTCTCCGGACAGGACTTCAACGGGGCTACACCTTC
.	TRBD1	TRBJ1-1	TRBV7-2	CASSPDRVKAFF	TGTGCCAGCAGCCCCGACAGGGTGAAGGCTTTCTTT
.	.	TRBJ2-3	TRBV27	CASSFFWTDTQYF	TGTGCCAGCAGTTTTTTTTGGACAGATACGCAGTATTTT
.	.	TRBJ2-1	TRBV6-5	CASSYSGGREVFF	TGTGCCAGCAGTTACTCGGGGGGCAGGGAGGTGTTCTTC
.	.	TRBJ2-5	TRBV6-5	CASSQGTSQETQYF	TGTGCCAGCAGCCAAGGGACTTCTCAAGAGACCCAGTACTTC
few	.	TRBJ2-7	TRBV6-5	CASSKMGWDEQYF	TGTGCCAGCAGTAAAATGGGATGGGACGAGCAGTACTTC
.	TRBD2	TRBJ2-7	TRBV2	CASSGDLAGASYEQYF	TGTGCCAGCAGTGGGGACCTGGCGGGAGCCTCCTACGAGCAGTACTTC
.	TRBD2	TRBJ2-7	TRBV28	CASSKGLAGAYEQYF	TGTGCCAGCAGTAAGGGACTAGCGGGAGCCTACGAGCAGTACTTC
once	.	TRBJ1-3	TRBV9	CASSVSPGHRDTIYF	TGTGCCAGCAGCGTCAGCCCGGGACATAGGGACACCATATATTTT
.	.	TRBJ2-4	TRBV10-2	CASSLIEAKNIQYF	TGCGCCAGCAGCCTCATAGAAGCCAAAAACATTCAGTACTTC